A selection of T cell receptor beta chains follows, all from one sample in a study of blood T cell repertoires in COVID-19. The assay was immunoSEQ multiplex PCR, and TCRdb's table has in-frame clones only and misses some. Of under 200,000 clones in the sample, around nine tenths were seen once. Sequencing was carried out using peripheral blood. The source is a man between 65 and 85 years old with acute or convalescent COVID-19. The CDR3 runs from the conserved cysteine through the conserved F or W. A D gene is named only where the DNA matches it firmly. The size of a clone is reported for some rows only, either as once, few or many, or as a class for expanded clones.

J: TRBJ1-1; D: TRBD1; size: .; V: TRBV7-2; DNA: TGTGCCAGCAGCCCCAAGACAGGGGCCCCTGAAGCTTTCTTT; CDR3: CASSPKTGAPEAFF
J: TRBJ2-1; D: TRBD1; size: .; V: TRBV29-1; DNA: TGCAGCGTTGGGAGGGACAGGGGGCAGAATGAGCAGTTCTTC; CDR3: CSVGRDRGQNEQFF
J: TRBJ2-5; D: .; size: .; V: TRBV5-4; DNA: TGTGCCAGCACCCTACAAGGGAGAGAGACCCAGTACTTC; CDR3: CASTLQGRETQYF
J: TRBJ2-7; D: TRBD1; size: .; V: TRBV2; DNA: TGTGCCAAGGGGACAGGGGGCTACGAGCAGTACTTC; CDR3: CAKGTGGYEQYF
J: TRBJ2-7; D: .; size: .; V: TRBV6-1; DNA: TGTGCCAGCAGTGAAGCGATGGGCCGTCGGGAGCAGTACTTC; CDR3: CASSEAMGRREQYF
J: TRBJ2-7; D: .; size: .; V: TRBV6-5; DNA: TGTGCCAGCAGCCGGGGTATCTCCTACGAGCAGTACTTC; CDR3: CASSRGISYEQYF
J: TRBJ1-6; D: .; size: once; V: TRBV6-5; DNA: TGTGCCAGCAGTCAGGGGTCCTCCTATAATTCACCCCTCCACTTT; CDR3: CASSQGSSYNSPLHF
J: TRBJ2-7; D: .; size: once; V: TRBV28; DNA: TGTGCCAGCAGTTTCATCGCCAGGGGAGTGCACGAGCAGTACTTC; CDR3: CASSFIARGVHEQYF
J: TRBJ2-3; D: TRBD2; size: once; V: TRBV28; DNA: TGTGCCAGCAGTTTACCCATCGGACGGGGGGACTCGGCGGGAGATACGCAGTATTTT; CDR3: CASSLPIGRGDSAGDTQYF
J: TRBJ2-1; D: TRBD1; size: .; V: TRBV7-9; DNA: TGTGCCAGCAGCTCCTATTCGACAGGGGGCCTTTACAATGAGCAGTTCTTC; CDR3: CASSSYSTGGLYNEQFF
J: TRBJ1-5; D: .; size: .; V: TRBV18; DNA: TGTGCCAGCTCACCCGACAGGAATCAGCCCCAGCATTTT; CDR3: CASSPDRNQPQHF
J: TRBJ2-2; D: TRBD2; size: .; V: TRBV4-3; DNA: TGCGCCAGCAGCCAAAATTTGGGGGGGGACACCGGGGAGCTGTTTTTT; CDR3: CASSQNLGGDTGELFF
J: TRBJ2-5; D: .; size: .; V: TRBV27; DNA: TGTGCCAGCAGTTTCTCTCGGACTTATCTACAAGAGACCCAGTACTTC; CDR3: CASSFSRTYLQETQYF
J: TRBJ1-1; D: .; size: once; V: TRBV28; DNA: TGTGCCAGCAGTTTACCAGGCGACAACACTGAAGCTTTCTTT; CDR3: CASSLPGDNTEAFF
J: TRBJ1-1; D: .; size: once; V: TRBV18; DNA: TGTGCCAGCTCACCACGCAGGGGAGGGGGCACTGAAGCTTTCTTT; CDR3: CASSPRRGGGTEAFF
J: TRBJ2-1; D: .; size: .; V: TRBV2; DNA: TGTGCCAGCACCGACTGGGCAGGGGAGGGCAATGAGCAGTTCTTC; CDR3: CASTDWAGEGNEQFF
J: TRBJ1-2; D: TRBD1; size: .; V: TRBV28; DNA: TGTGCCAGCAGTATACCCTCGGGCAGGGGGAACTATGGCTACACCTTC; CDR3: CASSIPSGRGNYGYTF
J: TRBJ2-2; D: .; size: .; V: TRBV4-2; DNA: TGTGCCAGCAGCCACGGGGTGACCGGGGAGCTGTTTTTT; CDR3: CASSHGVTGELFF
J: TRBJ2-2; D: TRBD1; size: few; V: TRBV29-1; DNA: TGCAGCGTAAACAGGGACAGAAACACCGGGGAGCTGTTTTTT; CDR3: CSVNRDRNTGELFF
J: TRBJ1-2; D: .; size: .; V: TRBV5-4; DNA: TGTGCCAGCAGCAACCAGGACAGCCGTTTAGGTGGCTACACCTTC; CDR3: CASSNQDSRLGGYTF
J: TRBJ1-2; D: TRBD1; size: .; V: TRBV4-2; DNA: TGTGCCAGCAGCCAAGCAGGGGGCTCCGGCTACACCTTC; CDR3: CASSQAGGSGYTF
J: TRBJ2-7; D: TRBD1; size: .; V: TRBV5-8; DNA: TGTGCCAGCAGCCCGACAGGGGGCAGGACCTACGAGCAGTACTTC; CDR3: CASSPTGGRTYEQYF